The 21 T cell receptor beta chains below come from one sample, sequenced in a study of OX40 agonist ivuxolimab in advanced cancers. Profiling relied on immunoSEQ multiplex PCR, and the TCRdb table lists in-frame clones only, not all of them. Of tens of thousands of clones listed, 84% are singletons. The starting material was CD4+ or CD8+ T cells sorted from blood, obtained in a trial of the OX40 agonist ivuxolimab. These receptors all come from an adult with an advanced solid tumor such as melanoma, head and neck, liver or kidney cancer.

This rearrangement joins TRBV11-3 to TRBJ2-1; 9 bases fit TRBD1. The CDR3 extends over 17 amino acids. The germline V gene encodes CDR1 SGHNT and CDR2 YENEEA. V shed 4 bases and J 4 bases; nucleotides not matched to a gene: 11. The CDR3 bases are TGTGCCAGCAGCTCGGGACAGGGTTATAGTTTGTACAATGAGCAGTTCTTC. This translates into CASSSGQGYSLYNEQFF.

The chain links TRBV25-1 to TRBJ2-7, with unresolved D. Between the trimmed V and J ends, which lost 4 bases and 7 bases, there was a span of 23 bases. Per the germline V gene, CDR1 is MGHDK and CDR2 is SYGVNS. The CDR3 spans 16 residues. The CDR3 loop is CASSAEVGLPLFEQYF. Written as DNA, the CDR3 is TGTGCCAGCAGTGCTGAGGTAGGGCTACCCCTTTTTGAGCAGTACTTC.

This chain links TRBV27 with TRBJ2-1; 14 bases align to TRBD2. CDR3 size: 15 residues. V shed 4 bases and J 6 bases; nucleotides not matched to a gene: 2. CDR1 and CDR2 (germline): MNHEY, SMNVEV (reference sequence). The DNA for the CDR3 is TGTGCCAGCAGTTGGACTAGCGGGGGGCCCAATGAGCAGTTCTTC. Its protein product is CASSWTSGGPNEQFF.

This chain uses TRBV12-5 with TRBJ2-1, with a tentative D call TRBD1 (6 bases). This CDR3 comprises 18 residues. Per germline, CDR1 LGHNT and CDR2 FRNRAP. Trimming removed 4 bases at V and 3 bases at J, with 22 bases between. The DNA for the CDR3 is TGTGCTAGTGGTTCCCTAACAGGGTCTAGTAACTACTACAATGAGCAGTTCTTC. This codes for CASGSLTGSSNYYNEQFF.

V usage is TRBV5-1 and J usage is TRBJ1-5, with 11 bases fitting TRBD1. V lost 4 bases and J lost 4; bases outside the gene matches: 4. Germline CDR1 reads SGHRS; CDR2 reads YFSETQ. This CDR3 has 15 residues. CDR3 DNA: TGCGCCAGCAGCGCGGGACAGGGGGATAATCAGCCCCAGCATTTT. Amino acids: CASSAGQGDNQPQHF. Looking up the rest from reference TRBV5-1 and TRBJ1-5 gives the full variable domain: KAGVTQTPRYLIKTRGQQVTLSCSPISGHRSVSWYQQTPGQGLQFLFEYFSETQRNKGNFPGRFSGRQFSNSRSEMNVSTLELGDSALYLCASSAGQGDNQPQHFGDGTRLSIL.

This clone appeared once. The chain employs TRBV21-1 and TRBJ1-1; the table's D call TRBD1 went unverified against the DNA. TRBV21-1 constitutes a pseudogene. CDR3 length equals 17 residues. CDR3: CASSKRRAGGMNTEAFF. DNA for the CDR3: TGTGCCAGCAGCAAACGGAGGGCAGGGGGTATGAACACTGAAGCTTTCTTT.

J is TRBJ1-1 and V is TRBV7-2; 7 nucleotides agree with TRBD1. With V trimmed by 1 base and J by 0 bases, 2 bases remained unmatched. The CDR3 sequence is 15 residues long. Germline values: CDR1 SGHTA, CDR2 FQGNSA. CDR3 bases: TGTGCCAGCAGCTTAGAAACAGGGGTGAACACTGAAGCTTTCTTT. It is translated as CASSLETGVNTEAFF.

The chain uses TRBV7-9 and TRBJ1-5; D remains unclear. The V gene lost 6 bases and the J gene lost 7 bases, with 16 bases spanning the gap. This CDR3 spans 14 amino acids. Germline lookup yields CDR1 SEHNR and CDR2 FQNEAQ (reference sequence). CDR3 sequence: CASSQTPGVQPQHF. The DNA for the CDR3 is TGTGCCAGCAGTCAAACGCCCGGGGTGCAGCCCCAGCATTTT.

The gene calls are TRBV7-2 and TRBJ2-5, with 10 bases that match TRBD1. The CDR3 sequence is 17 residues long. V dropped 5 bases and J dropped 6; count of bases not matched to a gene: 15. CDR1 and CDR2 from the germline V gene are SGHTA and FQGNSA. CDR3 residues: CASSLQARQGAMKTQYF. CDR3 in DNA: TGTGCCAGCAGCCTCCAGGCGCGACAGGGGGCTATGAAGACCCAGTACTTC.

The chain combines TRBV5-1 with TRBJ1-1; no clear D. Germline V lookup: CDR1 SGHRS, CDR2 YFSETQ. The CDR3 loop spans 15 amino acids. Trimming pared 3 bases from V and 1 base from J, leaving 13 bases between. As DNA, the CDR3 is TGCGCCAGCAGCTCCACCACCGAAAGGAACACTGAAGCTTTCTTT. Translation gives CASSSTTERNTEAFF.

The V and J genes are TRBV15 and TRBJ2-6; D unresolved. The germline V and J ends were trimmed by 3 bases and 0 bases, with 6 bases remaining between them. This CDR3 is 15 amino acids long. Per germline, CDR1 LNHNV and CDR2 YYDKDF (reference sequence). The CDR3 protein is CATSSGDSGANVLTF. The DNA for the CDR3 is TGTGCCACCAGCAGTGGGGACTCTGGGGCCAACGTCCTGACTTTC.

V gene TRBV10-3 combines with J gene TRBJ1-1; TRBD1 aligns across 8 bases. Germline CDR1 is ENHRY and CDR2 is SYGVKD. V was pared by 6 bases and J by 5 bases, with 8 bases of the junction left unmatched. CDR3 length: 14 amino acids. Here the CDR3 reads CAIRDRQGRTEAFF. DNA of the CDR3: TGTGCCATCAGGGACCGACAGGGGAGGACTGAAGCTTTCTTT.

This chain uses TRBV27 with TRBJ2-1; 9 nucleotides match TRBD1. Germline V lookup: CDR1 MNHEY, CDR2 SMNVEV (reference sequence). The CDR3 runs 18 residues. Trimming at V came to 5 bases and at J to 1 base, leaving 12 bases not matched to a gene. In nucleotides, the CDR3 is TGTGCCAGCAGTCCAGCCCCCCGGACAGGGGTTTCCTACAATGAGCAGTTCTTC. It codes for CASSPAPRTGVSYNEQFF.

The chain recombines TRBV7-9 with TRBJ1-2; D gene uncertain. Germline assignment: CDR1 SEHNR and CDR2 FQNEAQ (reference sequence). V lost 3 bases and J 6 bases, leaving 11 bases between the germline ends. CDR3 length: 13 amino acids. The chain's CDR3 is CASSLEGRDGYTF. The CDR3 coding sequence is TGTGCCAGCAGCTTGGAAGGACGGGATGGCTACACCTTC.

The gene calls are TRBV6-5 and TRBJ1-1, with D possibly matching TRBD1 (6 bases). Germline CDR1 is MNHEY and CDR2 is SVGAGI. V was clipped by 0 bases and J by 5 bases, with 10 bases between them. This CDR3 has 14 amino acids. Here the CDR3 reads CASSYSGGGTEAFF. The CDR3 nucleotides read TGTGCCAGCAGTTACTCGGGAGGGGGAACTGAAGCTTTCTTT.

The gene calls are TRBV18 and TRBJ2-5, with D unclear. The V end was cut by 4 bases, the J end by 5 bases, with 14 bases between. Germline loops: CDR1 KGHSH, CDR2 LQKENI. The CDR3 spans 14 residues. The CDR3 sequence is CASSLSKGSETQYF. Here the CDR3 DNA reads TGTGCCAGCTCACTATCTAAGGGATCGGAGACCCAGTACTTC. The complete variable domain, with remaining parts taken from reference TRBV18 and TRBJ2-5, reads NAGVMQNPRHLVRRRGQEARLRCSPMKGHSHVYWYRQLPEEGLKFMVYLQKENIIDESGMPKERFSAEFPKEGPSILRIQQVVRGDSAAYFCASSLSKGSETQYFGPGTRLLVL.

In this sample, this clone turned up a few times. V gene TRBV7-9 combines with J gene TRBJ2-1; 8 bases align to TRBD2. In germline, CDR1 is SEHNR, CDR2 FQNEAQ (reference sequence). V shed 5 bases and J 9 bases; nucleotides not matched to a gene: 0. This CDR3 spans 11 amino acids. CDR3 sequence (DNA): TGTGCCAGCAGCGCGGGGGGTGAGCAGTTCTTC. Its translation is CASSAGGEQFF.

The chain uses TRBV4-3 and TRBJ2-2; D is uncertain. Germline CDR1 and CDR2: LGHNA and YSLEER. V dropped 2 bases and J dropped 2 bases, with 6 bases sitting between them. The CDR3 covers 14 residues. The CDR3 loop reads CASSQRPNTGELFF. DNA of the CDR3: TGCGCCAGCAGCCAACGACCCAACACCGGGGAGCTGTTTTTT.

V usage is TRBV30 and J usage is TRBJ1-1, with 8 positions matching TRBD1. In germline, CDR1 is GTSNPN, CDR2 SVGIG (reference sequence). Germline trimming cut 0 bases from V and 5 bases from J; bases unmatched to any gene: 5. The CDR3 loop spans 14 amino acids. The CDR3 DNA reads TGTGCCTGGAGTGTAGACAGGGGATCTACTGAAGCTTTCTTT. Amino acid sequence: CAWSVDRGSTEAFF.

The J gene is TRBJ2-2, the V gene TRBV18; no firm D call. Germline CDR1 reads KGHSH; CDR2 reads LQKENI. The CDR3 has 16 amino acids. V was trimmed by 3 bases and J by 1 base, leaving 12 bases between them. In DNA form, the CDR3 reads TGTGCCAGCTCACCTCGACCGGGCGGGAACACCGGGGAGCTGTTTTTT. Translation gives CASSPRPGGNTGELFF. Full variable domain (outside the CDR3, taken from reference TRBV18 and TRBJ2-2): NAGVMQNPRHLVRRRGQEARLRCSPMKGHSHVYWYRQLPEEGLKFMVYLQKENIIDESGMPKERFSAEFPKEGPSILRIQQVVRGDSAAYFCASSPRPGGNTGELFFGEGSRLTVL.

This chain links TRBV4-1 with TRBJ2-6; TRBD1 aligns across 9 bases. The CDR3 is 18 residues long. V lost 3 bases and J lost 4; bases outside the gene matches: 10. Germline V gene lookup returns CDR1 MGHRA and CDR2 YSYEKL. The CDR3 nucleotides are TGCGCCAGCAGCCATTCCCGGGACAGGGTGTCCGGGGCCAACGTCCTGACTTTC. It codes for CASSHSRDRVSGANVLTF.